The entry below gives a single T cell receptor (beta chain) sequence along with its context. The CDR3 contains 14 residues. The trim removed 3 bases at V and 5 bases at J, leaving 3 bases unmatched. The germline V gene encodes CDR1 LNHDA and CDR2 SQIVND (reference sequence). The sample comes from a study of blood T cell repertoires in COVID-19. Study-level information: Donors in the United States, Italy and Spain gave samples during acute or convalescent COVID-19. PBMCs, B-cell-depleted T cells, or T cells provided the cDNA or gDNA that made up the material.

Authors' data handling: Nucleated cell number was recorded as an estimate derived from reference gene primer amplification. Profiling relied on immunoSEQ multiplex PCR, and the TCRdb table lists in-frame clones only, not all of them. V, J and clone size derive from that table, while D and trimming were established from the DNA sequence. The repertoire includes 85,000 to 130,000 clones, approximately 90% of them detected once, and about 1% sits in the top ten. This chain connects TRBV19 to TRBJ2-7; 11 nucleotides align to TRBD2. The TCR comes from a man aged 60-69 years with acute or convalescent COVID-19. The sequenced sample consisted of peripheral blood. The CDR3 sequence is CASSILAGGHEQYF. CDR3 DNA sequence: TGTGCCAGTAGTATTCTAGCGGGAGGCCACGAGCAGTACTTC.